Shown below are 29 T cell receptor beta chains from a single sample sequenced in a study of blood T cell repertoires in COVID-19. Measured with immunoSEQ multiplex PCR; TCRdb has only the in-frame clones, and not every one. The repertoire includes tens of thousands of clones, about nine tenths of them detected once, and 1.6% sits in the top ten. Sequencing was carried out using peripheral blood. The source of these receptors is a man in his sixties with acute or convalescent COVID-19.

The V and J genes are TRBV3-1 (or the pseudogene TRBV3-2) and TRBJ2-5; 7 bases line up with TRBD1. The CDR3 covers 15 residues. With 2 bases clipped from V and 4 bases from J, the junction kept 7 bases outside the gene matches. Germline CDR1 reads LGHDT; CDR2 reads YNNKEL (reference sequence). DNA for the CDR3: TGTGCCAGCAGCCAAAGAATGGCAGGGGGAGAGACCCAGTACTTC. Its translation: CASSQRMAGGETQYF.

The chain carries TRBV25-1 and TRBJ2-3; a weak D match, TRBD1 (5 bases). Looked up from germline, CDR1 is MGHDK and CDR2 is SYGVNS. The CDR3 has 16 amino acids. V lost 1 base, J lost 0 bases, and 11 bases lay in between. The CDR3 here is CASSELGLLSTDTQYF. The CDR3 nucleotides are TGTGCCAGCAGTGAATTGGGGCTTCTTAGCACAGATACGCAGTATTTT.

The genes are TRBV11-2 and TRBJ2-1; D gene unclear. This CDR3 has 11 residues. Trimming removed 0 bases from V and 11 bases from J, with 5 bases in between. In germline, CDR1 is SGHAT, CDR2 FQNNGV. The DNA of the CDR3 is TGTGCCAGCAGCTTAGATTGGCAGCAGTTCTTC. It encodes CASSLDWQQFF.

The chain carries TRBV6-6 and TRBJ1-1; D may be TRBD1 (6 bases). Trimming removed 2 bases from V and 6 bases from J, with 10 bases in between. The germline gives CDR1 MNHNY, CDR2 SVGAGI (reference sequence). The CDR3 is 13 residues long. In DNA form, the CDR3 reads TGTGCCAGCAGTTACACCAGGGGCCCTGAAGCTTTCTTT. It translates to CASSYTRGPEAFF.

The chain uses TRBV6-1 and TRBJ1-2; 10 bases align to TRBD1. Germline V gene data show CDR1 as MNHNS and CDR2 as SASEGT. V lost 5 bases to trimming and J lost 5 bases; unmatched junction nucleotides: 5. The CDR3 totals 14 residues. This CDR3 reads CASSFSDRGYGYTF. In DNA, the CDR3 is TGTGCCAGCAGTTTTTCGGACAGGGGGTATGGCTACACCTTC.

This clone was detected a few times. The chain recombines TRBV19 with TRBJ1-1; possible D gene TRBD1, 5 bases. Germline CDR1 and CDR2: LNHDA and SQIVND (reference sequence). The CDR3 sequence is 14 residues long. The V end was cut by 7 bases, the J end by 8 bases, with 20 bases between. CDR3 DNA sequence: TGTGCCAGTAACCTACGGGACTCTCCAGACGAAGCTTTCTTT. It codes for CASNLRDSPDEAFF.

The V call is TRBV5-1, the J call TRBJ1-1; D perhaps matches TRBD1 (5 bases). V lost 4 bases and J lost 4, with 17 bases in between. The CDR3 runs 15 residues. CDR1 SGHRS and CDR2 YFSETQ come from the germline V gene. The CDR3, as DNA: TGCGCCAGCAGCCGCGGAGGGGCTGTGATCACTGAAGCTTTCTTT. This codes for CASSRGGAVITEAFF.

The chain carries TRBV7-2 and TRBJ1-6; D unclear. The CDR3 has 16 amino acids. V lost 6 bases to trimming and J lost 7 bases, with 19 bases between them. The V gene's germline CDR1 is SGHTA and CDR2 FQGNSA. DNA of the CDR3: TGTGCCAGCAGTTCGAGTATGAGGACTGGGAATTCACCCCTCCACTTT. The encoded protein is CASSSSMRTGNSPLHF.

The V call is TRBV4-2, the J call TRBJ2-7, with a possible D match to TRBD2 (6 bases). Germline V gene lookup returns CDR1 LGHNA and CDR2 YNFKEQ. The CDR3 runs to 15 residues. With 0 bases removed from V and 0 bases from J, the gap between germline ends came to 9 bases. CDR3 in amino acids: CASSQDIGSSYEQYF. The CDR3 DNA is TGTGCCAGCAGCCAAGATATCGGGAGCTCCTACGAGCAGTACTTC.

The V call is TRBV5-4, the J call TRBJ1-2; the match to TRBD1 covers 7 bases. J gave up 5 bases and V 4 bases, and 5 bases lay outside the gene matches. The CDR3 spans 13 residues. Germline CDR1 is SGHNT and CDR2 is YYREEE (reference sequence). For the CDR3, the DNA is TGTGCCAGCAGCCCTGACAGGGCTTATGGCTACACCTTC. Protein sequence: CASSPDRAYGYTF.

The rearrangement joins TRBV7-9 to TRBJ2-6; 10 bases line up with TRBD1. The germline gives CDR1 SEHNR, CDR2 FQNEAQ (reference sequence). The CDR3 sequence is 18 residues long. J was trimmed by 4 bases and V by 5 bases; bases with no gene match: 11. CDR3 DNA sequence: TGTGCCAGCAGCCCTGCTTCGACAGGGGGCAGCGGGGCCAACGTCCTGACTTTC. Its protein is CASSPASTGGSGANVLTF.

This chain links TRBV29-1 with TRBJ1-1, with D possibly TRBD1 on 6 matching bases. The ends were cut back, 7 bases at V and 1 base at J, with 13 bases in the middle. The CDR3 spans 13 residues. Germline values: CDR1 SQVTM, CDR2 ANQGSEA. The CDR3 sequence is CSGVRGGNTEAFF. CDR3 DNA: TGCAGCGGCGTCAGGGGCGGGAACACTGAAGCTTTCTTT.

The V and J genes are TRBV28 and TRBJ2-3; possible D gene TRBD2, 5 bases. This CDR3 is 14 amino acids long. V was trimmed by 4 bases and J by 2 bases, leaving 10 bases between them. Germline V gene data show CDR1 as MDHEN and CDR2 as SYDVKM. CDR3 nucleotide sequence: TGTGCCAGCAGTTCGTCTAGCTCCACAGATACGCAGTATTTT. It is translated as CASSSSSSTDTQYF.

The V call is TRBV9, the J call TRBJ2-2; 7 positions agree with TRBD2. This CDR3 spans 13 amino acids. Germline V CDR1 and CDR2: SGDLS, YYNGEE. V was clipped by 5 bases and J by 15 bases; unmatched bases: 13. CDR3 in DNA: TGTGCCAGCAGTCCTAGCGGTTCGGGCTCGATGTTTTTT. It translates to CASSPSGSGSMFF.

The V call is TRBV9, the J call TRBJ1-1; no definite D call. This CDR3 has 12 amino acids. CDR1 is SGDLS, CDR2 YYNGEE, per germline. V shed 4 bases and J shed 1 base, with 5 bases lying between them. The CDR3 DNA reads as TGTGCCAGCAGCCCAGGGAACACTGAAGCTTTCTTT. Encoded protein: CASSPGNTEAFF.

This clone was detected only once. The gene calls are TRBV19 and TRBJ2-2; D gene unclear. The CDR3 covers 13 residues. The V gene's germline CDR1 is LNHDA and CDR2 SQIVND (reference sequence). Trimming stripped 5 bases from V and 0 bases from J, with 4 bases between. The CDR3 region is CASSGANTGELFF. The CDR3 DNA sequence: TGTGCCAGTAGTGGAGCGAACACCGGGGAGCTGTTTTTT.

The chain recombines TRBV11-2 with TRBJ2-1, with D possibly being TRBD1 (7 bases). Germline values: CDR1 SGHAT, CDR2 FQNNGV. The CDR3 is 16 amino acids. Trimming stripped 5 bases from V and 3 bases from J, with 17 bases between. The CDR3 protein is CASSPRGALGYNEQFF. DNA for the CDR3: TGTGCCAGCAGCCCCAGGGGGGCTTTGGGCTACAATGAGCAGTTCTTC.

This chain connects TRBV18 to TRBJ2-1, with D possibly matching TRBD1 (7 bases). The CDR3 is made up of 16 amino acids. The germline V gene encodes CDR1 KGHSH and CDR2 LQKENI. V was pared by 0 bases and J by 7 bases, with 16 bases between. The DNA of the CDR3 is TGTGCCAGCTCACCACCGGTCCAGGGGGGCTTTAATGAGCAGTTCTTC. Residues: CASSPPVQGGFNEQFF.

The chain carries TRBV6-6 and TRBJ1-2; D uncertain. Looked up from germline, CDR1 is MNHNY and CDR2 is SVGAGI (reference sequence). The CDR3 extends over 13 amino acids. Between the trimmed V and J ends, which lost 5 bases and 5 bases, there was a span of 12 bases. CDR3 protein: CASSPTGEYGYTF. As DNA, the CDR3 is TGTGCCAGCAGTCCTACTGGTGAATATGGCTACACCTTC.

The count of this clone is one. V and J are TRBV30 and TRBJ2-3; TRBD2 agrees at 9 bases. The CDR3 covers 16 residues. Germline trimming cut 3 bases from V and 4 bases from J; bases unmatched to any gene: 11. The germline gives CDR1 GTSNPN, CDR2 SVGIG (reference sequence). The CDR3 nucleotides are TGTGCCTGGAGACATGAGGCGGGGGGGCCCGCAGATACGCAGTATTTT. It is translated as CAWRHEAGGPADTQYF.

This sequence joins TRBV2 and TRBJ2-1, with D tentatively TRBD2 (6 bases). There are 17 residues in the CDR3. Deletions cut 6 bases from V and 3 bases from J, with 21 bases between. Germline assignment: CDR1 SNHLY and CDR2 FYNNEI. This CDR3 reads CASSVIPNSGDYNEQFF. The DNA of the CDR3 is TGTGCCAGCAGCGTCATCCCTAATAGCGGAGACTACAATGAGCAGTTCTTC.

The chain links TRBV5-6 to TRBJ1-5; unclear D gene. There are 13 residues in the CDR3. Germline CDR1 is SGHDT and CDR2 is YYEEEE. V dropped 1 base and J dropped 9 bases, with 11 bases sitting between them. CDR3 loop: CASSLQIIGPQHF. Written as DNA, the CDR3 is TGTGCCAGCAGCTTGCAGATTATTGGGCCCCAGCATTTT.

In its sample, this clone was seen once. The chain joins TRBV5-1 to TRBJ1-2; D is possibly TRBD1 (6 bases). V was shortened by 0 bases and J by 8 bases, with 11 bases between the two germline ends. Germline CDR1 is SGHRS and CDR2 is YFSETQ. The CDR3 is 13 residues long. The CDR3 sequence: CASSLVAGAGYTF. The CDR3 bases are TGCGCCAGCAGCTTGGTGGCAGGGGCCGGCTACACCTTC.

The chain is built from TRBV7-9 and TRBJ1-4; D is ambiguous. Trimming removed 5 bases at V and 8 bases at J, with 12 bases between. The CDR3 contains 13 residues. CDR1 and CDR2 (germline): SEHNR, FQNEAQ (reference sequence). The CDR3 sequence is CASSPPGYEKLFF. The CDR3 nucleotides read TGTGCCAGCAGCCCCCCGGGGTACGAAAAACTGTTTTTT.

In nucleotides, the CDR3 is TGTGCCAGCAGCCCCGGGACAGGGACCAACAATGAGCAGTTCTTC. Protein sequence: CASSPGTGTNNEQFF. The chain recombines TRBV9 with TRBJ2-1, with 9 bases lining up with TRBD1. V lost 4 bases and J lost 5; bases outside the gene matches: 7. Germline loops: CDR1 SGDLS, CDR2 YYNGEE. The CDR3 loop spans 15 amino acids.

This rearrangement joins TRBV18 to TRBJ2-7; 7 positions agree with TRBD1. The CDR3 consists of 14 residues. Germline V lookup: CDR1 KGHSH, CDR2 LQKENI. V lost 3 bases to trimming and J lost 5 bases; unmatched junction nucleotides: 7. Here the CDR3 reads CASSPRQGIHEQYF. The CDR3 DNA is TGTGCCAGCTCACCTCGACAGGGTATCCACGAGCAGTACTTC.

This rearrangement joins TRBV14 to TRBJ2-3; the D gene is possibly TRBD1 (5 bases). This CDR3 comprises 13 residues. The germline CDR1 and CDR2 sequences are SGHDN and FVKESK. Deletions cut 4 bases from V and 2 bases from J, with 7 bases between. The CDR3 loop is CASSRQLTDTQYF. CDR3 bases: TGTGCCAGCAGCCGACAGCTCACAGATACGCAGTATTTT.

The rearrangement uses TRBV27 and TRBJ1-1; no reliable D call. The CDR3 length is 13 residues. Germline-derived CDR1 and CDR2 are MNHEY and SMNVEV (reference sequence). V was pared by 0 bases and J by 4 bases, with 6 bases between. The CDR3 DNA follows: TGTGCCAGCAGTTTATCAGCGGGCACTGAAGCTTTCTTT. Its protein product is CASSLSAGTEAFF.

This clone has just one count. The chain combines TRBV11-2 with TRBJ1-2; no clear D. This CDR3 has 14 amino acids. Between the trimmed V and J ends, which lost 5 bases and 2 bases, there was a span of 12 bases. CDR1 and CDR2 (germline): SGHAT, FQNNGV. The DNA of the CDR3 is TGTGCCAGCAGCCTTAGGTCGGGGAACTATGGCTACACCTTC. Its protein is CASSLRSGNYGYTF. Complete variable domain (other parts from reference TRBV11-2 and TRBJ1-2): EAGVAQSPRYKIIEKRQSVAFWCNPISGHATLYWYQQILGQGPKLLIQFQNNGVVDDSQLPKDRFSAERLKGVDSTLKIQPAKLEDSAVYLCASSLRSGNYGYTFGSGTRLTVV.